This T cell receptor (beta chain) was documented in a study of long-term antiretroviral therapy in people with HIV (dated 2022 in TCRdb). For the study in its entirety: The earliest samples were collected approximately a decade before the 2015 WHO recommendation for immediate ART, a period when ART was typically delayed until CD4 counts fell. Whether ART initiation and durable HIV suppression were associated with changes in peripheral blood TRB repertoire composition and diversity was tested in a retrospective serial study. A total of 150 to 200 cryopreserved PBMC samples came from 25 to 35 adults with confirmed HIV infection and were collected serially over a mean of about six years (range 1-12). No cross-contamination during QIAcube processing was shown when test extractions of a monoclonal T-cell line were performed alongside 33 polyclonal samples. Of the roughly 27 participants with HIV, ten to eleven were female. Results and caveats for the whole study, not just this receptor: Inferences about post-ART repertoire changes are limited because no data were available on ART adherence, viral resistance or therapy changes. Expanded TRB clones identified before ART initiation dominated the repertoire across all time points, though the dominance fluctuated and decreased in many PLHIV after ART. The samples span the years 2004 to 2017, and the ART regimens used may be less effective than current regimens. Because pre-ART samples had limited cell numbers, profiling was done on unsorted PBMC rather than on sorted CD4+ and CD8+ T cells. Narrower CDR3 length ranges were observed in HIV repertoires than in controls, and an antigen-experienced repertoire with only a slight naive shift after ART was suggested by the network structure. Starting ART was linked to a significant rise in TRB diversity, yet even with long-term ART the diversity remained significantly lower than in transplant donor controls. Since PBMC availability was limited, sequencing covered only the TCR beta chain, with no alpha chain pairing.

Per the germline V gene (reference sequence), LNHDA is the CDR1 and SQIVND is the CDR2. V and J lose 7 bases and 1 base, and a span of 10 bases separates them. The CDR3 measures 13 amino acids from cysteine to phenylalanine. Of all the DNA, just the CDR3 is kept, 39 bases in frame from base 1. Inclusion was restricted to participants for whom at least one PBMC sample before ART initiation and at least two post-ART samples were available. Treatment was received in the United States of America by all participants with HIV. Cryopreserved samples of about 0.95-10 million PBMC were thawed and washed before DNA extraction. At the time of the earliest PBMC sample, participants with HIV were aged between roughly 20 and 60 years. Each participant contributed PBMC samples from 1-4 timepoints before ART initiation and 2-8 timepoints after ART initiation, with a median of 7 samples. Serial HIV viral load, CD4+ T-cell count, ART history and demographic data were obtained for every participant. Genomic DNA was extracted from unsorted PBMC with a Qiagen kit on a QIAcube, processed in batches of 12 samples.

Sequencing of the TRB variable region was done with the immunoSEQ hsTCRB v3.0 assay at survey level resolution. The targeted TRB sequencing depth was roughly 40,000-50,000 T-cell genomes per sample. Pooled TRB libraries were sequenced on an Illumina MiSeq with a v3 150-cycle kit. Under the source paper's analysis protocol: Repertoire analysis was performed in R inside a reproducible Nextflow workflow that covered QC, data transformation and analysis. LymphoSeq2, an R package for exploring AIRR-Seq data, was used to implement custom analyses. A few samples yielding fewer than 5000 total TRB sequences were excluded, leaving around 200 analyzed HIV repertoires. Among the roughly 200 retained HIV repertoires, approximately 61 were collected before ART initiation and around 130 after ART initiation. Repertoires were downsampled to 5000 TRB nucleotide sequences, with summary statistics averaged over 100 downsampling iterations. The analysis kept only TRB sequences whose CDR3 regions were at least seven amino acids long. Diversity was assessed using a clonality score derived from Shannon entropy and using the Gini coefficient. In the repertoire networks, any two of the top 5000 CDR3 amino acid sequences were linked whenever the two sequences differed by an edit distance of one. For TRB CDR3 amino acid sequences, GLIPH2 was used to predict antigen specificity groups and MHC restriction. CDR3 amino acid sequences were matched against VDJdb and McPAS-TCR to flag known CMV, EBV, HIV or tissue antigen associations. Pre-ART, post-ART and control groups were compared with Wilcoxon signed-rank tests and Holm-Bonferroni correction. TCRdb re-hosts the immuneACCESS table, in-frame sequences only. Its copies lack some clones; in the studies checked, an unresolved V gene accounts for under half of them, and the cause for the rest is not known. Clonal size and the V and J genes are those of that table, whereas D and trimming came from the DNA. This sample is represented by about 21,000 clones; approximately 84% of them were singletons. In total, the top ten clones hold roughly 4.5% of the sample.

As for this clone: The antigen this receptor binds is unknown. No quality values exist for individual bases; no much larger clone is one base distant.

Here the sequenced sample was unsorted PBMCs, taken 0.5 years after starting antiretroviral therapy. The sequence was collected from a man between 18 and 35 years old with HIV. Here the chain combines TRBV19 and TRBJ1-1; the D gene remains uncertain. CDR3 loop: CASISWENTEAFF. The nucleotide sequence reads TGTGCCAGTATTTCGTGGGAGAACACTGAAGCTTTCTTT.